Listed here are 6 T cell receptor beta chains from one sample, sequenced in a study of vaccination effects on CD4 cells after COVID-19. Antigen-specific CD4+ T cells expanded by the ViraFEST assay with viral peptide pools were then sequenced. Around day 10 of culture, CD4+ T cells were separated out. Repertoires were generated with immunoSEQ multiplex PCR, while TCRdb's copy carries only in-frame clones and drops some. The repertoire holds about 54,000 clones, with roughly 80% as singletons. These receptors' targets are unknown. The specimen comprised CD4+ T cells from PBMCs cultured with HCoV-229E spike peptides, sampled before COVID-19 vaccination. The receptors come from a human donor who received a COVID-19 vaccine.

V and J are TRBV14 and TRBJ1-2; 12 bases match TRBD1. V shed 5 bases and J 2 bases; nucleotides not matched to a gene: 6. Germline CDR1 SGHDN, CDR2 FVKESK. There are 16 residues in the CDR3. CDR3 sequence (DNA): TGTGCCAGCAGCTACTTGGGGACAGGGGGCAACTATGGCTACACCTTC. It yields the protein CASSYLGTGGNYGYTF.

The genes are TRBV30 and TRBJ1-1; D is possibly TRBD1 (6 bases). Germline CDR1 GTSNPN, CDR2 SVGIG (reference sequence). CDR3 length: 14 residues. V dropped 5 bases and J dropped 5 bases, with 18 bases sitting between them. As DNA, the CDR3 is TGTGCCTGGTGGGGGGAGGGGGTATGGACTGAAGCTTTCTTT. It yields the protein CAWWGEGVWTEAFF.

The chain carries TRBV15 and TRBJ2-7; D possibly corresponds to TRBD1 (5 bases). This CDR3 comprises 14 residues. The germline gives CDR1 LNHNV, CDR2 YYDKDF (reference sequence). V was pared by 2 bases and J by 3 bases, with 11 bases between. The CDR3 DNA follows: TGTGCCACCAGCAGACATCTTGACAGCTACGAGCAGTACGTC. Amino acid sequence: CATSRHLDSYEQYV.

The V and J genes are TRBV15 and TRBJ2-3, with unresolved D. V lost 3 bases to trimming and J lost 4 bases, with 5 bases between them. In germline, CDR1 is LNHNV, CDR2 YYDKDF (reference sequence). CDR3 length: 12 residues. CDR3 bases: TGTGCCACCAGCAGGTCTGCAGATACGCAGTATTTT. It encodes CATSRSADTQYF.

The V gene is TRBV7-6, the J gene TRBJ2-3; 7 positions agree with TRBD2. This CDR3 is 16 amino acids long. Germline V gene sequence: CDR1 SGHVS, CDR2 FNYEAQ. V gave up 5 bases and J gave up 0 bases; unmatched junction bases: 8. As DNA, the CDR3 is TGTGCCAGCAGCGCTGCGGGGACTACTAGCACAGATACGCAGTATTTT. Translated, it gives CASSAAGTTSTDTQYF.

This rearrangement joins TRBV10-3 to TRBJ1-1; 8 bases map to TRBD1. Germline V gene lookup returns CDR1 ENHRY and CDR2 SYGVKD. The J segment lost 2 bases and the V segment lost 6 bases, leaving 5 bases of the junction unmatched. CDR3 length equals 14 residues. The CDR3 loop is CAISPQGVNTEAFF. DNA of the CDR3: TGTGCCATCAGCCCACAGGGGGTTAACACTGAAGCTTTCTTT.